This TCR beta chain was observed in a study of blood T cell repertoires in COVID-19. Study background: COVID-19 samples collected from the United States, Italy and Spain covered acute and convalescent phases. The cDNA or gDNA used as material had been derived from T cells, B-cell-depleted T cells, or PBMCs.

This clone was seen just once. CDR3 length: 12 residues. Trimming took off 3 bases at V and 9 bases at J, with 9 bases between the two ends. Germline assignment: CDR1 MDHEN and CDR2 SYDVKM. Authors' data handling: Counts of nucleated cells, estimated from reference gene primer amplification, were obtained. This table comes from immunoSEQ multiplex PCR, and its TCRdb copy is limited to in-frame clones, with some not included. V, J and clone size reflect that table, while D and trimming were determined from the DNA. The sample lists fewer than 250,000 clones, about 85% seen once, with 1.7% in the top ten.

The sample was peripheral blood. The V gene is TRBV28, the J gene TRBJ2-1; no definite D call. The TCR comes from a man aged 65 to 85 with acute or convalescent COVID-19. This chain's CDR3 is CASSLPTGEQFF. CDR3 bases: TGTGCCAGCAGTTTGCCCACTGGTGAGCAGTTCTTC.